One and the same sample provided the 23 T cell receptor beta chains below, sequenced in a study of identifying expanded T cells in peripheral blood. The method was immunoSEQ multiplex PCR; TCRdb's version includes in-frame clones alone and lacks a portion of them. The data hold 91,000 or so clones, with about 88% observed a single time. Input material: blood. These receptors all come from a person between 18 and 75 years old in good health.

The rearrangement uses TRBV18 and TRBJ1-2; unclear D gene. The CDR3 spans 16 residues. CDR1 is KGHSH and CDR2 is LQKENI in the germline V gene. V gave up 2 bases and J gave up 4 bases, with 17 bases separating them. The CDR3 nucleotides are TGTGCCAGCTCACCATCAGGCGGGCACGTTGGCTATGGCTACACCTTC. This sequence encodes CASSPSGGHVGYGYTF. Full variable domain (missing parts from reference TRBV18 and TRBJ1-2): NAGVMQNPRHLVRRRGQEARLRCSPMKGHSHVYWYRQLPEEGLKFMVYLQKENIIDESGMPKERFSAEFPKEGPSILRIQQVVRGDSAAYFCASSPSGGHVGYGYTFGSGTRLTVV.

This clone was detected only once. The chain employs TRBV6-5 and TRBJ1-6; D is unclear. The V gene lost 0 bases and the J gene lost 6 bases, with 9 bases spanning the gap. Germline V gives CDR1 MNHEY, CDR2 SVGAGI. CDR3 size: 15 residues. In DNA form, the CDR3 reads TGTGCCAGCAGTTACTCGAGGACGCCTAATTCACCCCTCCACTTT. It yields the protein CASSYSRTPNSPLHF.

CDR3 nucleotide sequence: TGTGCCTGGACACAGGACTACGAGCAGTACTTC. Its translation: CAWTQDYEQYF. This chain joins TRBV30 and TRBJ2-7; tentative D call: TRBD1 (5 bases). CDR1 GTSNPN and CDR2 SVGIG come from the germline V gene (reference sequence). V was clipped by 4 bases and J by 3 bases, with 7 bases between them. The CDR3 loop spans 11 amino acids. Complete variable domain (other parts from reference TRBV30 and TRBJ2-7): SQTIHQWPATLVQPVGSPLSLECTVEGTSNPNLYWYRQAAGRGLQLLFYSVGIGQISSEVPQNLSASRPQDRQFILSSKKLLLSDSGFYLCAWTQDYEQYFGPGTRLTVT.

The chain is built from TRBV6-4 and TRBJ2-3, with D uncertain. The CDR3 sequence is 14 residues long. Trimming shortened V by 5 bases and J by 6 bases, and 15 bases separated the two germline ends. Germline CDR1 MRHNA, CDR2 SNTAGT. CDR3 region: CASSTSPDADTQYF. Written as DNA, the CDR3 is TGTGCCAGCAGTACAAGCCCGGACGCGGATACGCAGTATTTT.

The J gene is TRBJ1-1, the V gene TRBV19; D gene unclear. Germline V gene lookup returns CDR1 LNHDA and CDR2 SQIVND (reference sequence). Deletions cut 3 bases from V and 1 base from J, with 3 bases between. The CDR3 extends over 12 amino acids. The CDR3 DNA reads TGTGCCAGTAGTATCGGGAACACTGAAGCTTTCTTT. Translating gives CASSIGNTEAFF.

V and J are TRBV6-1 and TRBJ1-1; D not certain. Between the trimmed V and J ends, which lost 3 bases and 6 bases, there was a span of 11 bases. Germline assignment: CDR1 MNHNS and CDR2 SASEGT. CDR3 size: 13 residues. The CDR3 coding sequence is TGTGCCAGCAGTGACTGGTCCAGACCTGAAGCTTTCTTT. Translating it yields CASSDWSRPEAFF.

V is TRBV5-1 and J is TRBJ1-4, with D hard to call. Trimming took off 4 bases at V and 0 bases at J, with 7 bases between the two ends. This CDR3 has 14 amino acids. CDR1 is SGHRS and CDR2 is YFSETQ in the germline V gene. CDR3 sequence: CASSLVATNEKLFF. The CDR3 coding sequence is TGCGCCAGCAGCCTGGTAGCAACTAATGAAAAACTGTTTTTT.

The CDR3 DNA follows: TGTGCCAGCAGTTTGCAGGCTGAGCAGTACTTC. Translation gives CASSLQAEQYF. V usage is TRBV28 and J usage is TRBJ2-7, with D hard to call. The CDR3 is 11 residues long. V lost 3 bases, J lost 7 bases, and 7 bases lay in between. CDR1 is MDHEN, CDR2 SYDVKM, per germline.

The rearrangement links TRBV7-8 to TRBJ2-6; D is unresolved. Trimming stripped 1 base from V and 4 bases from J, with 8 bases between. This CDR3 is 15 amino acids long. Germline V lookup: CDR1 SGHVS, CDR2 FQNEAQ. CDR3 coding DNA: TGTGCCAGCAGCTTAGATATACCCGGGGCCAACGTCCTGACTTTC. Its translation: CASSLDIPGANVLTF.

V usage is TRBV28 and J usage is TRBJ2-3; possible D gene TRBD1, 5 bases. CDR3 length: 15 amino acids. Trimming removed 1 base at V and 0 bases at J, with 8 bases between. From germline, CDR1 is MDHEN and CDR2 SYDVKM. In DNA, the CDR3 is TGTGCCAGCAGTTTATCAGGGTCTAGCACAGATACGCAGTATTTT. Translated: CASSLSGSSTDTQYF.

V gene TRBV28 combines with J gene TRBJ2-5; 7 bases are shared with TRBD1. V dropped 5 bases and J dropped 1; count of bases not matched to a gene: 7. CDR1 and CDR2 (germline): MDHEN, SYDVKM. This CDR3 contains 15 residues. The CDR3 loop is CASSTRDSPQETQYF. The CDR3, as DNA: TGTGCCAGCAGTACCCGGGACAGCCCCCAAGAGACCCAGTACTTC.

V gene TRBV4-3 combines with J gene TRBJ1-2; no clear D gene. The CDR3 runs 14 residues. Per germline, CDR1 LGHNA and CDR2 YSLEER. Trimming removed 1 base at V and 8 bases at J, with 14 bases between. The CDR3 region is CASSQVHGSRGYTF. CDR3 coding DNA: TGCGCCAGCAGCCAAGTCCACGGTTCGCGCGGCTACACCTTC.

CDR3 region: CASSGGGGTEAFF. Written as DNA, the CDR3 is TGCGCCAGCAGCGGGGGGGGTGGCACTGAAGCTTTCTTT. The rearrangement links TRBV4-1 to TRBJ1-1; D is perhaps TRBD1 (5 bases). The CDR3 covers 13 residues. Between the trimmed V and J ends, which lost 5 bases and 4 bases, there was a span of 11 bases. The germline V gene has CDR1 MGHRA and CDR2 YSYEKL.

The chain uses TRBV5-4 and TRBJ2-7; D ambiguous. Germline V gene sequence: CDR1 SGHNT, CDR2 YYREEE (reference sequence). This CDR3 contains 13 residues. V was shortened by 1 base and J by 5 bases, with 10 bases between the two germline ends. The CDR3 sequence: CASSLMAVDEQYF. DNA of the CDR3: TGTGCCAGCAGCTTGATGGCAGTCGACGAGCAGTACTTC.

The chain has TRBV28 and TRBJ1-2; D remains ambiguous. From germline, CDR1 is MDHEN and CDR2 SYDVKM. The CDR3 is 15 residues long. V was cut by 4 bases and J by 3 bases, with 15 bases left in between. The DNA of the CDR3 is TGTGCCAGCAGTTCCGAAGTTCCCTTTTACTATGGCTACACCTTC. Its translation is CASSSEVPFYYGYTF.

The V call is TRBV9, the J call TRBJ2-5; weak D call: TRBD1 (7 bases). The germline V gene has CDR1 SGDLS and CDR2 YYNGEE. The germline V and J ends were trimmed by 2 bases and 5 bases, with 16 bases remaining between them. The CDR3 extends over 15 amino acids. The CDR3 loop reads CASSVNRGLFETQYF. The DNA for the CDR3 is TGTGCCAGCAGCGTGAACAGGGGACTTTTTGAGACCCAGTACTTC.

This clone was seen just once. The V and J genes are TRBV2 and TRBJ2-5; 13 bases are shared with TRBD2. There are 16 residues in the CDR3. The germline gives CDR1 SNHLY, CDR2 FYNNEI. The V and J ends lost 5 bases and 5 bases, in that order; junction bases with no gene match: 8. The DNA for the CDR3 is TGTGCCAGCAGTCTTCTACTAGCGGGGGGGAGGGAGACCCAGTACTTC. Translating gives CASSLLLAGGRETQYF.

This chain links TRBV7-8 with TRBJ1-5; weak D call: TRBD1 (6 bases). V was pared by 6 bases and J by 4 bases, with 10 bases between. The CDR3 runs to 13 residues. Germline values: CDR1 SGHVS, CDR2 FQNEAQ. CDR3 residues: CASSSQGNQPQHF. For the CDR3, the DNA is TGTGCCAGCAGTTCACAGGGAAATCAGCCCCAGCATTTT. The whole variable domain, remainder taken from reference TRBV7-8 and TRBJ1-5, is GAGVSQSPRYKVAKRGQDVALRCDPISGHVSLFWYQQALGQGPEFLTYFQNEAQLDKSGLPSDRFFAERPEGSVSTLKIQRTQQEDSAVYLCASSSQGNQPQHFGDGTRLSIL.

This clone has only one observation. This chain's CDR3 is CASGTWAGVTTEAFF. The CDR3 region has the DNA TGTGCCAGCGGCACCTGGGCGGGGGTTACCACTGAAGCTTTCTTT. The chain employs TRBV28 and TRBJ1-1, with D tentatively TRBD1 (5 bases). CDR3 length: 15 residues. Trimming stripped 8 bases from V and 4 bases from J, with 20 bases between. In germline, CDR1 is MDHEN, CDR2 SYDVKM.

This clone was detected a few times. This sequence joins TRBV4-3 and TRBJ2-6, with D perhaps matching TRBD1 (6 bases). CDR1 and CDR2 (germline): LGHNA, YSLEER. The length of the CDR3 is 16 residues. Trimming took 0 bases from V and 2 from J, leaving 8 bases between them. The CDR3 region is CASSQDGGAGANVLTF. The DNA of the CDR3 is TGCGCCAGCAGCCAAGATGGGGGCGCTGGGGCCAACGTCCTGACTTTC.

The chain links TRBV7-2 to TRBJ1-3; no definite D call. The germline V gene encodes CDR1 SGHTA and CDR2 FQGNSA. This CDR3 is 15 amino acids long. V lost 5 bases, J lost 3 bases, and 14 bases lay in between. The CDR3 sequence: CASSPFSDLGNTIYF. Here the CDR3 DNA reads TGTGCCAGCAGCCCCTTTTCGGATCTTGGAAACACCATATATTTT.

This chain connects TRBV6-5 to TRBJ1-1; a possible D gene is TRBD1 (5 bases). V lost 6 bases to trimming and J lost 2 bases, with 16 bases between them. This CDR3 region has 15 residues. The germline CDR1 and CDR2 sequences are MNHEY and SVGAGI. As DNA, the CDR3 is TGTGCCAGCAGACGTACCAAAAGGGGAAACACTGAAGCTTTCTTT. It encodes CASRRTKRGNTEAFF.

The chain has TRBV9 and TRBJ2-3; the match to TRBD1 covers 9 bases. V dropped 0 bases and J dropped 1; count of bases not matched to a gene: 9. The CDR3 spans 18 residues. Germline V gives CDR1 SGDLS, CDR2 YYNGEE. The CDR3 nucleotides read TGTGCCAGCAGCGTAGGGACAGGGGTTATCGTAGGCACAGATACGCAGTATTTT. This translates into CASSVGTGVIVGTDTQYF.